The clone carrying this T cell receptor (beta chain) was seen a single time. The data were produced by immunoSEQ multiplex PCR, yet TCRdb's version contains in-frame clones alone and is incomplete. The sample gives approximately 150,000 clones, around 96% of which show up once; approximately 0.93% is in the top ten. These data originate in a study of control samples from healthy donors and cancer patients. CDR3 length: 14 amino acids. Trimming pared 3 bases from V and 0 bases from J, leaving 9 bases between. Germline assignment: CDR1 GTSNPN and CDR2 SVGIG (reference sequence). What was sequenced was blood. V usage is TRBV30 and J usage is TRBJ1-3; D is unclear. The clonotype was recovered from a woman between 25 and 40 years old in good health. CDR3 residues: CAWRDGYSGNTIYF. In nucleotides, the CDR3 is TGTGCCTGGAGAGACGGCTACTCTGGAAACACCATATATTTT.